The 26 T cell receptor beta chains reported below all come from one sample, sequenced in a study of cytomegalovirus exposure and HLA in healthy donors. It was with 60 Vbeta and 13 Jbeta primers that the PCR ran. Here immunoSEQ multiplex PCR was the method, and the copy in TCRdb shows in-frame clones only, minus some. The data show about 110,000 clones, approximately 83% seen once. Sequenced input: PBMCs. The origin of the receptors is a man aged 35 to 55 in good health and CMV-seronegative.

This clone was observed once. The chain recombines TRBV19 with TRBJ1-5; 7 nucleotides agree with TRBD1. V trimming: 3 bases; J trimming: 1 base; junction bases outside the gene matches: 3. Germline CDR1 is LNHDA and CDR2 is SQIVND (reference sequence). CDR3 length: 15 amino acids. The DNA of the CDR3 is TGTGCCAGTAGTATGGAGGGGGCAAGCAATCAGCCCCAGCATTTT. Protein: CASSMEGASNQPQHF.

This chain joins TRBV7-9 and TRBJ1-5, with TRBD1 identical over 11 bases. In germline, CDR1 is SEHNR, CDR2 FQNEAQ (reference sequence). This CDR3 comprises 15 residues. The V gene end was trimmed by 4 bases and the J gene end by 3 bases; junction bases not matched to a gene: 2. The CDR3 DNA reads as TGTGCCAGCAGCTCGGACAGGGGGCCCAATCAGCCCCAGCATTTT. It translates to CASSSDRGPNQPQHF. The variable domain in full, completed from reference TRBV7-9 and TRBJ1-5, reads DTGVSQNPRHKITKRGQNVTFRCDPISEHNRLYWYRQTLGQGPEFLTYFQNEAQLEKSRLLSDRFSAERPKGSFSTLEIQRTEQGDSAMYLCASSSDRGPNQPQHFGDGTRLSIL.

The CDR3 reads CASSLVLADTQYF. CDR3 nucleotide sequence: TGCGCCAGCAGCTTGGTTCTTGCAGATACGCAGTATTTT. The V gene is TRBV5-1, the J gene TRBJ2-3, with D unclear. The germline V gene has CDR1 SGHRS and CDR2 YFSETQ. The ends were cut back, 0 bases at V and 4 bases at J, with 6 bases in the middle. This CDR3 spans 13 amino acids.

This sequence joins TRBV5-1 and TRBJ2-5; TRBD1 matches at 8 bases. The V and J ends lost 4 bases and 2 bases, in that order; junction bases with no gene match: 4. Germline CDR1 is SGHRS and CDR2 is YFSETQ. The CDR3 consists of 14 residues. In nucleotides, the CDR3 is TGCGCCAGCAGCGGACAGGGTCAACAAGAGACCCAGTACTTC. It encodes CASSGQGQQETQYF.

The rearrangement links TRBV20-1 to TRBJ1-2; D gene unclear. Germline assignment: CDR1 DFQATT and CDR2 SNEGSKA (reference sequence). Trimming removed 6 bases from V and 8 bases from J, with 13 bases in between. The CDR3 sequence is 11 residues long. This chain's CDR3 is CSAKEAGGYTF. Here the CDR3 DNA reads TGCAGTGCCAAAGAAGCGGGAGGCTACACCTTC.

The CDR3 sequence: CASSEALRGEEYF. The CDR3 coding sequence is TGTGCCAGCAGTGAAGCCTTACGGGGGGAGGAGTACTTC. The chain uses TRBV6-1 and TRBJ2-7, with 7 bases identical to TRBD2. The CDR3 extends over 13 amino acids. Germline V gene data show CDR1 as MNHNS and CDR2 as SASEGT. V was clipped by 0 bases and J by 11 bases; unmatched bases: 7.

This clone was counted between two and nine times. This rearrangement joins TRBV6-4 to TRBJ2-3, with 13 bases matching TRBD2. Germline V gives CDR1 MRHNA, CDR2 SNTAGT. The CDR3 has 15 residues. The V gene end was trimmed by 5 bases and the J gene end by 2 bases; junction bases not matched to a gene: 1. The CDR3 region has the DNA TGTGCCAGCAGTACTAGCGGGGGGGCCACAGATACGCAGTATTTT. Translation gives CASSTSGGATDTQYF.

This chain connects TRBV29-1 to TRBJ1-1, with D perhaps matching TRBD1 (6 bases). The V and J ends lost 8 bases and 6 bases respectively, with 13 bases between them. Germline V lookup: CDR1 SQVTM, CDR2 ANQGSEA. This CDR3 spans 11 amino acids. CDR3 region: CSSQGNAEAFF. The CDR3 nucleotides are TGCAGCTCCCAGGGGAATGCTGAAGCTTTCTTT.

The chain carries TRBV29-1 and TRBJ1-2; TRBD1 matches at 10 bases. The CDR3 totals 13 residues. Unmatched junction bases numbered 5, after V lost 6 bases and J lost 4 bases. Germline CDR1 and CDR2: SQVTM and ANQGSEA. This chain's CDR3 is CSVRTGGSYGYTF. DNA for the CDR3: TGCAGCGTACGGACAGGGGGAAGCTATGGCTACACCTTC.

The chain links TRBV29-1 to TRBJ1-2; D gene unclear. The length of the CDR3 is 12 residues. The germline gives CDR1 SQVTM, CDR2 ANQGSEA. The V gene lost 4 bases and the J gene lost 8 bases, with 14 bases spanning the gap. The CDR3 DNA reads as TGCAGCGTTGTTCTACCGGGAAGGGGCTACACCTTC. Encoded protein: CSVVLPGRGYTF.

The chain couples TRBV30 to TRBJ1-1, with 10 bases fitting TRBD1. The CDR3 is made up of 14 amino acids. Germline V gene sequence: CDR1 GTSNPN, CDR2 SVGIG (reference sequence). Trimming removed 2 bases from V and 5 bases from J; junction bases left unmatched: 5. The CDR3 protein is CAWSLRTGGTEAFF. The CDR3 DNA reads TGTGCCTGGAGTCTTAGGACAGGGGGAACTGAAGCTTTCTTT.

This rearrangement joins TRBV28 to TRBJ1-1, with 9 nucleotides matching TRBD1. There are 16 residues in the CDR3. The V segment lost 6 bases and the J segment 0 bases; nucleotides outside the gene matches: 8. The germline gives CDR1 MDHEN, CDR2 SYDVKM. DNA of the CDR3: TGTGCCAGCAGGTTAACAGGGGGCATTATGAACACTGAAGCTTTCTTT. Its protein is CASRLTGGIMNTEAFF.

The chain couples TRBV28 to TRBJ1-1; a possible D gene is TRBD1 (5 bases). V lost 10 bases and J 5 bases, leaving 17 bases between the germline ends. Germline lookup yields CDR1 MDHEN and CDR2 SYDVKM. The CDR3 has 13 residues. CDR3 protein: CAIDPTGGTEAFF. In DNA, the CDR3 is TGTGCCATTGACCCAACGGGGGGGACTGAAGCTTTCTTT.

The rearrangement links TRBV2 to TRBJ2-3; no definite D call. The CDR3 has 18 amino acids. With 7 bases removed from V and 0 bases from J, the gap between germline ends came to 23 bases. The germline V gene has CDR1 SNHLY and CDR2 FYNNEI. CDR3 region: CASNPNAVRNLSTDTQYF. In nucleotides, the CDR3 is TGTGCCAGCAACCCAAACGCGGTGCGAAACCTAAGCACAGATACGCAGTATTTT. Together with reference TRBV2 and TRBJ2-3, the CDR3 gives the full variable domain: EPEVTQTPSHQVTQMGQEVILRCVPISNHLYFYWYRQILGQKVEFLVSFYNNEISEKSEIFDDQFSVERPDGSNFTLKIRSTKLEDSAMYFCASNPNAVRNLSTDTQYFGPGTRLTVL.

V and J are TRBV29-1 and TRBJ2-7; 8 bases map to TRBD2. There are 11 residues in the CDR3. V lost 6 bases and J lost 9; bases outside the gene matches: 7. The germline V gene has CDR1 SQVTM and CDR2 ANQGSEA. CDR3 loop: CSVDGGEGQYF. The CDR3 nucleotides read TGCAGCGTGGACGGGGGGGAAGGGCAGTACTTC.

The rearrangement uses TRBV5-1 and TRBJ2-7; possible D gene TRBD2, 5 bases. Trimming shortened V by 4 bases and J by 6 bases, and 17 bases separated the two germline ends. Germline CDR1 is SGHRS and CDR2 is YFSETQ. The CDR3 length is 14 residues. The DNA for the CDR3 is TGCGCCAGCAGCCCTGGGAGAGGTGGGAGCGAGCAGTACTTC. Protein sequence: CASSPGRGGSEQYF.

The CDR3 here is CSVVAGAGNTIYF. The CDR3 DNA sequence: TGCAGCGTTGTGGCAGGGGCCGGAAACACCATATATTTT. The chain links TRBV29-1 to TRBJ1-3; TRBD1 is a possible D gene (6 bases). Germline CDR1 reads SQVTM; CDR2 reads ANQGSEA. Trimming took 4 bases from V and 4 from J, leaving 11 bases between them. There are 13 residues in the CDR3.

Written as DNA, the CDR3 is TGTGCCAGCAGTGATACCCGACAGGGGAGTCTCGAGCAGTACTTC. Its translation: CASSDTRQGSLEQYF. The V and J genes are TRBV25-1 and TRBJ2-7, with 8 bases fitting TRBD1. V lost 3 bases, J lost 6 bases, and 10 bases stayed unmatched. The CDR3 contains 15 residues. Per germline, CDR1 MGHDK and CDR2 SYGVNS.

This clone occurred a few times. The chain employs TRBV2 and TRBJ1-1; 7 bases are a match to TRBD1. Looked up from germline, CDR1 is SNHLY and CDR2 is FYNNEI. The CDR3 spans 14 residues. V trimming: 6 bases; J trimming: 6 bases; junction bases outside the gene matches: 10. In DNA, the CDR3 is TGTGCCAGCAGACCGGTCGGGACAGCGGCTGAAGCTTTCTTT. This codes for CASRPVGTAAEAFF.

This clone was observed a few times. The genes are TRBV12-5 and TRBJ1-3; possibly TRBD1 for D (5 bases). Germline V gives CDR1 LGHNT, CDR2 FRNRAP. This CDR3 has 14 amino acids. The ends were cut back, 5 bases at V and 4 bases at J, with 12 bases in the middle. The CDR3, as DNA: TGTGCTAGTGGTCCCAGGGCTCGCGGAAACACCATATATTTT. It translates to CASGPRARGNTIYF.

V gene TRBV7-2 combines with J gene TRBJ2-7, with a possible D match to TRBD1 (5 bases). The germline V gene encodes CDR1 SGHTA and CDR2 FQGNSA. CDR3 size: 13 residues. The V end was cut by 5 bases, the J end by 6 bases, with 14 bases between. The CDR3 region has the DNA TGTGCCAGCAGCCTCGATTCAGGGTTCGAGCAGTACTTC. Translating gives CASSLDSGFEQYF.

The chain has TRBV19 and TRBJ2-5, with 9 bases matching TRBD1. Germline V gene lookup returns CDR1 LNHDA and CDR2 SQIVND (reference sequence). CDR3 length: 14 residues. The junction had 5 bases not matched to a gene; V was cut back by 4 bases and J by 5 bases. The CDR3 is CASSTTGGQETQYF. DNA of the CDR3: TGTGCCAGTAGTACCACAGGGGGCCAGGAGACCCAGTACTTC.

V and J are TRBV6-6 and TRBJ1-5; no clear D. CDR1 and CDR2 (germline): MNHNY, SVGAGI (reference sequence). Trimming stripped 5 bases from V and 7 bases from J, with 15 bases between. The CDR3 consists of 14 residues. The CDR3 spells CASSDGLLSQPQHF. The CDR3 DNA sequence: TGTGCCAGCAGTGACGGACTTCTGTCGCAGCCCCAGCATTTT.

This rearrangement joins TRBV19 to TRBJ1-1; no reliable D call. With 4 bases removed from V and 0 bases from J, the gap between germline ends came to 12 bases. This CDR3 region has 15 residues. Germline V gene sequence: CDR1 LNHDA, CDR2 SQIVND (reference sequence). The CDR3 is CASSNSGGLNTEAFF. The CDR3 DNA follows: TGTGCCAGTAGTAACAGTGGTGGGCTGAACACTGAAGCTTTCTTT.

This rearrangement joins TRBV27 to TRBJ1-6; 9 bases match TRBD1. Per germline, CDR1 MNHEY and CDR2 SMNVEV (reference sequence). V gave up 5 bases and J gave up 10 bases; unmatched junction bases: 6. The CDR3 loop spans 14 amino acids. CDR3 in DNA: TGTGCCAGCAGTAGGGGGGACAGGGACTCACCCCTCCACTTT. Amino acids: CASSRGDRDSPLHF.

This rearrangement joins TRBV19 to TRBJ1-1; TRBD1 matches at 9 bases. The germline CDR1 and CDR2 sequences are LNHDA and SQIVND (reference sequence). The CDR3 extends over 15 amino acids. The V segment lost 4 bases and the J segment 11 bases; nucleotides outside the gene matches: 14. CDR3 nucleotides: TGTGCCAGTAGTAACCCTGGGACAGGGATATGGCGTGCTTTCTTT. It is translated as CASSNPGTGIWRAFF.